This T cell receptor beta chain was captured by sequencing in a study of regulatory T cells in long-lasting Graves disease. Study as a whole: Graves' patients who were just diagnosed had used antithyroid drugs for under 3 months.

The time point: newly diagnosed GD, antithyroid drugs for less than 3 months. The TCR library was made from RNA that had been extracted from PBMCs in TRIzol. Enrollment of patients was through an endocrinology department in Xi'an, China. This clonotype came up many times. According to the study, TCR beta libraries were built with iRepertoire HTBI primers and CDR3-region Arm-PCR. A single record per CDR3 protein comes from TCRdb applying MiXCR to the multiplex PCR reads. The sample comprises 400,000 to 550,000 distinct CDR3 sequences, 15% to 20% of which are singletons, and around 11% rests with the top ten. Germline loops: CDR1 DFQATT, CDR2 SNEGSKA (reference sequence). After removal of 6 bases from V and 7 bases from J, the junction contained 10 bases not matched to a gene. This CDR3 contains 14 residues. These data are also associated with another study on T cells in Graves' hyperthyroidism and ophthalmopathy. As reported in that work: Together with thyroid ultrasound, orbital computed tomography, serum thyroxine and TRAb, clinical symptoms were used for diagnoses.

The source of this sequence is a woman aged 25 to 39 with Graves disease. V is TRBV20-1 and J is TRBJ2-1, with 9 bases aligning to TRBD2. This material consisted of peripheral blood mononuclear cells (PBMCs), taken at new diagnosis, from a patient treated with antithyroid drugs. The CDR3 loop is CSAPPGSGRNEQFF. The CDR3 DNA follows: TGCAGTGCCCCCCCTGGTAGCGGGAGAAATGAGCAGTTCTTC.